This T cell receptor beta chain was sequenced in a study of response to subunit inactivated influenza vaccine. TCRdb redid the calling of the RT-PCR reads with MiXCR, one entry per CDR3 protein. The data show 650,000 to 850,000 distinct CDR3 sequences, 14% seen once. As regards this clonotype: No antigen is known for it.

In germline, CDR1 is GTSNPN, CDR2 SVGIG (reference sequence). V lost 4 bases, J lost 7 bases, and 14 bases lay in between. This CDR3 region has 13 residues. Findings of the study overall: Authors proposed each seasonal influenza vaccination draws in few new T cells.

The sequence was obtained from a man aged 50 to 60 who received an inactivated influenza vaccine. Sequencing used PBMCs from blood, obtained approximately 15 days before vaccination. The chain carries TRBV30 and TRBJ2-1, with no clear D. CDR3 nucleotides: TGTGCCTGGAACCAAATGGCTGAAAATGAGCAGTTCTTC. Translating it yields CAWNQMAENEQFF.